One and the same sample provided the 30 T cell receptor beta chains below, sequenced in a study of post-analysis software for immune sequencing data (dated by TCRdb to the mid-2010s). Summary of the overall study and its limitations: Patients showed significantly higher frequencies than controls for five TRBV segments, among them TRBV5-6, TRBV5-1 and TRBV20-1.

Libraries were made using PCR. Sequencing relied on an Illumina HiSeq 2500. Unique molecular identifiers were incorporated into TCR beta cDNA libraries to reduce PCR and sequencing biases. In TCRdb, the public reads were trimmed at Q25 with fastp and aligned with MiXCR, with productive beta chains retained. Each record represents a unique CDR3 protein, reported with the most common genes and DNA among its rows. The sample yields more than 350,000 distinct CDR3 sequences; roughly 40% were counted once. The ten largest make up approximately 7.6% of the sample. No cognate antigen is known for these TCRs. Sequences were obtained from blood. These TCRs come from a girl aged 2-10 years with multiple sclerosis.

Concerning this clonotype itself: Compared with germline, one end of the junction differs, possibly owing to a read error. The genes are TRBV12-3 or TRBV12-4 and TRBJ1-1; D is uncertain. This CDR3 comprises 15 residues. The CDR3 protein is CTSRVTGSSKTEAFF. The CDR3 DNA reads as TGTACCAGCAGAGTCACCGGATCCTCAAAAACTGAAGCTTTCTTT.

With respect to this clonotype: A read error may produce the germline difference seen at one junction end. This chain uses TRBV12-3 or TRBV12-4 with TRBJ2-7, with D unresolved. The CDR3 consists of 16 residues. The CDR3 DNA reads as TGTGCCTGCAGTTTAGAGGCTCTGGGCAGCTCCTACGAGCAGTACTTC. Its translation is CACSLEALGSSYEQYF.

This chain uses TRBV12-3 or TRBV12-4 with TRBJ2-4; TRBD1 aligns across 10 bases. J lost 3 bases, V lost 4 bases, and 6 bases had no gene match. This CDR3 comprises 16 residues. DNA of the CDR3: TGTGCCAGCAGTTCGACAGGGGGCGAGGGCAAAAACATTCAGTACTTC. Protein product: CASSSTGGEGKNIQYF.

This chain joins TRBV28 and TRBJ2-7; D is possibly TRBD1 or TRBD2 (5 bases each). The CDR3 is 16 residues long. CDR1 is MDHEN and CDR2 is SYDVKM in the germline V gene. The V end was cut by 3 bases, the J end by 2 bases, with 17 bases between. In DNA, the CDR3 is TGTGCCAGCAGTTTTCCAACCGGGACGGAGACCTACGAGCAGTACTTC. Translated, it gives CASSFPTGTETYEQYF. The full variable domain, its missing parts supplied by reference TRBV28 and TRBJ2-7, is DVKVTQSSRYLVKRTGEKVFLECVQDMDHENMFWYRQDPGLGLRLIYFSYDVKMKEKGDIPEGYSVSREKKERFSLILESASTNQTSMYLCASSFPTGTETYEQYFGPGTRLTVT.

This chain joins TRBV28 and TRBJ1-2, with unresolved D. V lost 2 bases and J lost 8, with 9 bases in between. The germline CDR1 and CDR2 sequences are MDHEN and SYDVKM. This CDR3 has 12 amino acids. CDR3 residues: CASSLKAAGYTF. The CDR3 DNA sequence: TGTGCCAGCAGTTTAAAGGCAGCCGGCTACACCTTC.

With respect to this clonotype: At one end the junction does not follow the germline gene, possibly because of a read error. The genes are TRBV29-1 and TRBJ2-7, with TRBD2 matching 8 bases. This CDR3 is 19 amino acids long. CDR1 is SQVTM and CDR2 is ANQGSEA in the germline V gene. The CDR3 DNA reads TGCAGCGTTCTCCACAGCGGGGGACTATCTATTTCGAGCTCCTACGGGCAGTACTTC. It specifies CSVLHSGGLSISSSYGQYF.

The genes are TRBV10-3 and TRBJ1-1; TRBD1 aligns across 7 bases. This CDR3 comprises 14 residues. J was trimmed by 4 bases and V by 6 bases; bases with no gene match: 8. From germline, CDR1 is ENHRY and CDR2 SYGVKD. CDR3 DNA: TGTGCCATCAGCGACAGGGCAAGCGGCACTGAAGCTTTCTTT. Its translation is CAISDRASGTEAFF.

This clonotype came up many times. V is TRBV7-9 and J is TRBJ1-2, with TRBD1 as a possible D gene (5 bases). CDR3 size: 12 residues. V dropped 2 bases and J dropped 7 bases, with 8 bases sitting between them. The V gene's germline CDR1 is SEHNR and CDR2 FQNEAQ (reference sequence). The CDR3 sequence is CASSLRQGGYTF. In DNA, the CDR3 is TGTGCCAGCAGCTTACGGCAGGGTGGCTACACCTTC.

The CDR3 region is CASTDTGANTEAFF. CDR3 bases: TGTGCCAGCACCGATACAGGGGCGAACACTGAAGCTTTCTTT. The V call is TRBV27, the J call TRBJ1-1; 7 nucleotides align to TRBD1. The length of the CDR3 is 14 residues. Per germline, CDR1 MNHEY and CDR2 SMNVEV (reference sequence). V shed 7 bases and J 1 base; nucleotides not matched to a gene: 6.

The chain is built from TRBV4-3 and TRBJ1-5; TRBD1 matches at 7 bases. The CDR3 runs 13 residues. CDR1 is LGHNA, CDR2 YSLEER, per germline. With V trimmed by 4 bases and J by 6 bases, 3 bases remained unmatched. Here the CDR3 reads CASSLYRGQPQHF. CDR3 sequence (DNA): TGCGCCAGCAGCCTATACAGGGGTCAGCCCCAGCATTTT.

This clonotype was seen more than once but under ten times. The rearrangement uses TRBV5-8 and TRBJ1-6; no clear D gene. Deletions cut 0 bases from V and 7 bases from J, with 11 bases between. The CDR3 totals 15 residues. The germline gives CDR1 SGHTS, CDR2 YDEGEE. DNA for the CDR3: TGTGCCAGCAGCTTGGTATTTACGACGAATTCACCCCTCCACTTT. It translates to CASSLVFTTNSPLHF.

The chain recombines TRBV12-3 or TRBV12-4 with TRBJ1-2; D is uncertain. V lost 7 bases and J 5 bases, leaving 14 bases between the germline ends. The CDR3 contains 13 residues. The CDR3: CASTIAPYYGYTF. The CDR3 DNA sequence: TGTGCCAGCACTATTGCCCCCTATTATGGCTACACCTTC.

The CDR3 here is CAWSPQGNTEAFF. The CDR3, as DNA: TGTGCCTGGAGCCCCCAGGGGAACACTGAAGCTTTCTTT. The chain carries TRBV30 and TRBJ1-1, with D perhaps matching TRBD1 (5 bases). V was shortened by 3 bases and J by 1 base, with 9 bases between the two germline ends. Germline-derived CDR1 and CDR2 are GTSNPN and SVGIG (reference sequence). The CDR3 is 13 residues long.

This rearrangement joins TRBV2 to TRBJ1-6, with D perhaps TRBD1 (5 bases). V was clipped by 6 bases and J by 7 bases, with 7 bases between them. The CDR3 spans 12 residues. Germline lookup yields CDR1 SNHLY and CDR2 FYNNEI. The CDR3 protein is CASREGNSPLHF. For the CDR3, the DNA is TGTGCCAGCAGGGAGGGGAATTCACCCCTCCACTTT.

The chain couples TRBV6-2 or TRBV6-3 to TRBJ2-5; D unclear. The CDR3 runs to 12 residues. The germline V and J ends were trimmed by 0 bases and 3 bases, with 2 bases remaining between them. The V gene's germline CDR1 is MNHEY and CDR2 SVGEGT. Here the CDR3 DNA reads TGTGCCAGCAGTTACTCGGAAGAGACCCAGTACTTC. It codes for CASSYSEETQYF.

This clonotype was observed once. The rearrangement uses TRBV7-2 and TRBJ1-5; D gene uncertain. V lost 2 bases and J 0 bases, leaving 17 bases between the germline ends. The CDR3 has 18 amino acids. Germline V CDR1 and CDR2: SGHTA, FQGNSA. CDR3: CASSLYGSTGDSNQPQHF. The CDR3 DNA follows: TGTGCCAGCAGCTTATATGGTTCAACGGGAGATAGCAATCAGCCCCAGCATTTT.

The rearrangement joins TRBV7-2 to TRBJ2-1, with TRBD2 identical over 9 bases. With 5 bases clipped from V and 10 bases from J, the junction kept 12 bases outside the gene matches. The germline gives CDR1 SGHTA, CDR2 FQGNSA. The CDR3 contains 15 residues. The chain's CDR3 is CASSAGLAPEVEQFF. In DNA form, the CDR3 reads TGTGCCAGCAGCGCGGGACTAGCTCCTGAGGTCGAGCAGTTCTTC.

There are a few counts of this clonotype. The CDR3 DNA reads TGTGCCAGCAGTCCTCGACTGAATAACTATGGCTACACCTTC. Protein: CASSPRLNNYGYTF. The V gene is TRBV6-5, the J gene TRBJ1-2, with unresolved D. This CDR3 is 14 amino acids long. Germline V gives CDR1 MNHEY, CDR2 SVGAGI. V was clipped by 5 bases and J by 1 base, with 11 bases between them.

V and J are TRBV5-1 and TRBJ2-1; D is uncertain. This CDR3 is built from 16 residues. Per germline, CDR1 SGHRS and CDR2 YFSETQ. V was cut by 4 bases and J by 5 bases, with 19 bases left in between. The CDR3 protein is CASSRKPTGSNNEQFF. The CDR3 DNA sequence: TGCGCCAGCAGCAGAAAGCCGACCGGCTCAAACAATGAGCAGTTCTTC.

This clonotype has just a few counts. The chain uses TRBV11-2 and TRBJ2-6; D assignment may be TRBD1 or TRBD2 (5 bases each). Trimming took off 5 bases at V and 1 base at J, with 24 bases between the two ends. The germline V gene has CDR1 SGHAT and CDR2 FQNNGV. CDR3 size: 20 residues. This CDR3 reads CASSQGVWGFRHSGANVLTF. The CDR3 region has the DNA TGTGCCAGCAGCCAAGGGGTGTGGGGGTTTCGCCATTCTGGGGCCAACGTCCTGACTTTC.

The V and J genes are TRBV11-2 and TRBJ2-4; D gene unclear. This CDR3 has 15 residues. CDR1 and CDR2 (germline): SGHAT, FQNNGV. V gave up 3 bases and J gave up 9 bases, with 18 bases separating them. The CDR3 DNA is TGTGCCAGCAGCTTCCGGCCAAGGACCATTGGCATTCAGTACTTC. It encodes CASSFRPRTIGIQYF.

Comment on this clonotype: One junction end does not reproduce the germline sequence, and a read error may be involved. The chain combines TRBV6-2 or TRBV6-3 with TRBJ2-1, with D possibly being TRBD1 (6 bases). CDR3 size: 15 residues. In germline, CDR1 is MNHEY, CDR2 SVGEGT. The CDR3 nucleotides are TGTGCCGGCAGTTACCGTCCAGGGGAGCGCAATGAGCAGTTCTTC. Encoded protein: CAGSYRPGERNEQFF.

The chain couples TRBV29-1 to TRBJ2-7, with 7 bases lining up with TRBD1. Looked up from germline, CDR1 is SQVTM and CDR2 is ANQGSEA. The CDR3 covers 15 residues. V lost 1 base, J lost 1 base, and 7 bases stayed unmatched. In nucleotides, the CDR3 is TGCAGCGTTGAAGGGGGCAGGGGGAGTTCCTACGAGCAGTACTTC. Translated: CSVEGGRGSSYEQYF.

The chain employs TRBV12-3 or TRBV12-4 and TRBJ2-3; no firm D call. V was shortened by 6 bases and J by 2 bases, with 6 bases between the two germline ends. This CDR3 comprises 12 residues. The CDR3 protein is CASRIPTDTQYF. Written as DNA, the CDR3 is TGTGCCAGCAGAATCCCCACAGATACGCAGTATTTT.

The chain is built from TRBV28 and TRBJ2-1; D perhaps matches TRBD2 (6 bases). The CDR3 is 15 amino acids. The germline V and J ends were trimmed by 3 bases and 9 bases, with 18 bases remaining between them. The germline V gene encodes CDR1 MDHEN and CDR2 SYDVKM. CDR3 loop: CASSFRGGASVEQFF. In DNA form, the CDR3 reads TGTGCCAGCAGTTTCCGCGGCGGGGCCTCTGTTGAGCAGTTCTTC.

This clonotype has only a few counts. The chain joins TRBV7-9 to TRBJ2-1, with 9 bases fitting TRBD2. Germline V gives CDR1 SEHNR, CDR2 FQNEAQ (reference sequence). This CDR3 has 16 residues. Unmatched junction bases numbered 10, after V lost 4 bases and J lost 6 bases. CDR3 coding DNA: TGTGCCAGCAGCTACATAGCGGGAGTAGGGATCAATGAGCAGTTCTTC. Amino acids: CASSYIAGVGINEQFF.

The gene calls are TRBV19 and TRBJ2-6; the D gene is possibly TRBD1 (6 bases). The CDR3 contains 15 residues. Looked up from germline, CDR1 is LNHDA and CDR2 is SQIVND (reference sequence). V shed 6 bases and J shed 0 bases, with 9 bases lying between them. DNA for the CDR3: TGTGCCAGTAGGAAACAGGGCTCTGGGGCCAACGTCCTGACTTTC. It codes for CASRKQGSGANVLTF.

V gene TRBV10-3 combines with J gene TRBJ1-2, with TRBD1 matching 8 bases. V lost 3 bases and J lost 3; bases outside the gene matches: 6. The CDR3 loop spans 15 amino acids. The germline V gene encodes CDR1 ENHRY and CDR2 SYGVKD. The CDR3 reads CAISELQGADYGYTF. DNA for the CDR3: TGTGCCATCAGTGAACTCCAGGGGGCTGACTATGGCTACACCTTC.

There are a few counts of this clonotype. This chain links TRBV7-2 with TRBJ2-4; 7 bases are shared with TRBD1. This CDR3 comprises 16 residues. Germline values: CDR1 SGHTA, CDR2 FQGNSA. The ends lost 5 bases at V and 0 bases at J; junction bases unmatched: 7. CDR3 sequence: CASSTGTVIAKNIQYF. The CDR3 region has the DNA TGTGCCAGCAGCACCGGGACAGTCATAGCCAAAAACATTCAGTACTTC.

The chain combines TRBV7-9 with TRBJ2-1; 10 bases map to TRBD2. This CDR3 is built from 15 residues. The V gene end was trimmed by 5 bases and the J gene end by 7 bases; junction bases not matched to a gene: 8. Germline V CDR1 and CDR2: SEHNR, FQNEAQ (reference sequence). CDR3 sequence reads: CASSTGTSAGNEQFF. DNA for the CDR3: TGTGCCAGCAGCACCGGGACTAGCGCGGGGAATGAGCAGTTCTTC. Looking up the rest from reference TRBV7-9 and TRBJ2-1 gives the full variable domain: DTGVSQNPRHKITKRGQNVTFRCDPISEHNRLYWYRQTLGQGPEFLTYFQNEAQLEKSRLLSDRFSAERPKGSFSTLEIQRTEQGDSAMYLCASSTGTSAGNEQFFGPGTRLTVL.